These T cell receptor beta chains were read from a single sample in a study of graft-versus-host responses after intestinal transplantation. Only in-frame clones appear in the TCRdb table, and some are missing; sequencing was by immunoSEQ multiplex PCR. The data contain some 46,000 clones, 90% to 95% of them singletons. Sequencing used PBMCs, obtained about 800 days after a first intestinal transplant, on the day of a second. The receptors originated from a human patient who received an intestinal transplant, so some T cells may come from the graft donor. Both conserved end residues are part of each CDR3. The D gene is left open where the match is weak. Clone size is given for some rows only: seen once, a few or many times, or a class if the clone is expanded.

v_call	cdr3_length	d_call	j_call	clone_size	cdr3_aa	cdr3_nt
TRBV19	14	NA	TRBJ1-1	once	CASSIRQGSTEAFF	TGTGCCAGTAGTATTCGGCAGGGGAGCACTGAAGCTTTCTTT
TRBV9	17	TRBD2	TRBJ2-1	NA	CASSPRPSGSSYNEQFF	TGTGCCAGCAGCCCCCGCCCTAGCGGGAGCTCCTACAATGAGCAGTTCTTC
TRBV19	13	NA	TRBJ1-5	NA	CASSRIESQPQHF	TGTGCCAGTAGCCGGATAGAGAGTCAGCCCCAGCATTTT
TRBV6-6	14	TRBD2	TRBJ2-1	NA	CASSYAGGSNEQFF	TGTGCCAGCAGTTACGCGGGAGGTAGCAATGAGCAGTTCTTC
TRBV19	14	NA	TRBJ2-1	NA	CASNDRSSYNEQFF	TGTGCCAGTAACGACCGTAGCTCCTACAATGAGCAGTTCTTC
TRBV6-5	13	NA	TRBJ2-3	NA	CASSYESGGTQYF	TGTGCCAGCAGTTACGAGTCTGGGGGTACGCAGTATTTT
TRBV18	12	NA	TRBJ1-2	NA	CASSPNRWDWTF	TGTGCCAGCTCACCAAATCGATGGGATTGGACCTTC
TRBV14	16	NA	TRBJ2-7	NA	CASSQEQPPFSYEQYF	TGTGCCAGCAGCCAAGAACAACCACCGTTCTCCTACGAGCAGTACTTC
TRBV25-1	13	NA	TRBJ2-3	NA	CASSESSSLGPYF	TGTGCCAGCAGTGAATCCAGCTCCCTAGGACCGTATTTT
TRBV19	16	NA	TRBJ2-6	once	CASSPEGPLGANVLTF	TGTGCCAGTAGTCCCGAAGGGCCCCTGGGGGCCAACGTCCTGACTTTC
TRBV6-5	15	TRBD1	TRBJ2-1	NA	CASSSDRAVFNEQFF	TGTGCCAGCAGTTCGGACAGGGCAGTTTTTAATGAGCAGTTCTTC
TRBV2	14	TRBD2	TRBJ2-1	NA	CASNRAGGPREQFF	TGTGCCAGCAATAGAGCGGGAGGGCCCCGGGAGCAGTTCTTC
TRBV19	14	NA	TRBJ2-1	NA	CASQRLQANGEQFF	TGTGCCAGCCAACGGTTGCAGGCCAACGGGGAGCAGTTCTTC
TRBV2	14	NA	TRBJ2-3	NA	CASSEARGENTQYF	TGTGCCAGCAGTGAAGCGCGAGGGGAAAATACGCAGTATTTT
TRBV11-3	15	NA	TRBJ2-1	NA	CASSLSSSSYNEQFF	TGTGCCAGCAGCTTATCAAGCAGCTCCTACAATGAGCAGTTCTTC
TRBV28	16	NA	TRBJ2-3	NA	CASSRLEMSGSRTQYF	TGTGCCAGCAGTAGGCTAGAGATGTCTGGGAGTAGGACGCAGTATTTT
TRBV28	11	NA	TRBJ2-5	once	CASTSGETQYF	TGTGCCAGCACCTCCGGGGAGACCCAGTACTTC
TRBV14	16	TRBD1	TRBJ1-2	NA	CASSQDRQGANYGYTF	TGTGCCAGCAGCCAAGATCGACAGGGAGCTAACTATGGCTACACCTTC
TRBV28	13	NA	TRBJ1-2	NA	CASSWGSNYGYTF	TGTGCCAGCAGCTGGGGATCCAACTATGGCTACACCTTC
TRBV19	13	NA	TRBJ2-7	few	CASSMGATYEQYF	TGTGCCAGTAGTATGGGCGCTACCTACGAGCAGTACTTC
TRBV4-1	15	NA	TRBJ2-2	NA	CASSQANHDTGELFF	TGCGCCAGCAGCCAAGCGAACCACGACACCGGGGAGCTGTTTTTT
TRBV7-8	14	NA	TRBJ2-7	NA	CASSLFPGSYEQYF	TGTGCCAGCAGCTTATTTCCGGGCTCCTACGAGCAGTACTTC
TRBV2	14	TRBD1	TRBJ1-4	few	CASTTDRGNEKLFF	TGTGCCAGCACCACGGACAGGGGTAATGAAAAACTGTTTTTT
TRBV19	13	NA	TRBJ2-5	NA	CASSMWGEETQYF	TGTGCCAGTAGTATGTGGGGGGAAGAGACCCAGTACTTC
TRBV11-1	14	NA	TRBJ1-3	NA	CASSLSISGNTIYF	TGTGCCAGCAGCTTAAGTATCTCTGGAAACACCATATATTTT
TRBV14	16	NA	TRBJ2-1	once	CASSQVALDRYNEQFF	TGTGCCAGCAGCCAAGTCGCCCTAGACCGATACAATGAGCAGTTCTTC
TRBV5-5	16	NA	TRBJ1-2	NA	CASSHHLQGKYYGYTF	TGTGCCAGCAGCCACCACCTACAGGGAAAGTACTATGGCTACACCTTC
TRBV9	18	NA	TRBJ2-5	NA	CASSVGSVGRGLEETQYF	TGTGCCAGCAGCGTAGGTAGCGTAGGGAGGGGGCTAGAGGAGACCCAGTACTTC
TRBV25-1	16	NA	TRBJ2-6	once	CASRQAGGSGANVLTF	TGTGCCAGCCGACAGGCAGGAGGCTCTGGGGCCAACGTCCTGACTTTC